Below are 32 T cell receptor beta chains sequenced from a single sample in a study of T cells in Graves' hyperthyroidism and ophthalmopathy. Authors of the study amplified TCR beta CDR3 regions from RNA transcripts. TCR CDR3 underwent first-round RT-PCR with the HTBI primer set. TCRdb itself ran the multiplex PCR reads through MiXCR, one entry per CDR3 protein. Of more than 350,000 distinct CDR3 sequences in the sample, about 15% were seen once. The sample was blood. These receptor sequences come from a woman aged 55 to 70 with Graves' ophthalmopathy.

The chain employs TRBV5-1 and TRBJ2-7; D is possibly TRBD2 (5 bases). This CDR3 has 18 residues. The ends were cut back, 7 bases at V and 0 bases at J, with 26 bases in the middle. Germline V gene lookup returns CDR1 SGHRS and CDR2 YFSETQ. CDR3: CASFPWPNGNAGSYEQYF. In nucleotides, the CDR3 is TGCGCCAGCTTCCCTTGGCCGAATGGGAATGCGGGCTCCTACGAGCAGTACTTC. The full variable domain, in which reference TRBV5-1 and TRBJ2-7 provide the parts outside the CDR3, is KAGVTQTPRYLIKTRGQQVTLSCSPISGHRSVSWYQQTPGQGLQFLFEYFSETQRNKGNFPGRFSGRQFSNSRSEMNVSTLELGDSALYLCASFPWPNGNAGSYEQYFGPGTRLTVT.

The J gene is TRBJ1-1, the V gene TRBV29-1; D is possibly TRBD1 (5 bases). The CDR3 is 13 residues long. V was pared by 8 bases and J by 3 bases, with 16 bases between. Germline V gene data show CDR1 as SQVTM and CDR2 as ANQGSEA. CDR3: CSLRGKQDTEAFF. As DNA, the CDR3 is TGCAGCCTGCGGGGCAAGCAGGACACTGAAGCTTTCTTT.

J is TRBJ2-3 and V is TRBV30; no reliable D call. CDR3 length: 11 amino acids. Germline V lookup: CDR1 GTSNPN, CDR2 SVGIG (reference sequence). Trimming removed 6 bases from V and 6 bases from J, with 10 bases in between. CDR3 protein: CACSQRDTQYF. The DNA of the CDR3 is TGTGCCTGCTCGCAAAGGGATACGCAGTATTTT.

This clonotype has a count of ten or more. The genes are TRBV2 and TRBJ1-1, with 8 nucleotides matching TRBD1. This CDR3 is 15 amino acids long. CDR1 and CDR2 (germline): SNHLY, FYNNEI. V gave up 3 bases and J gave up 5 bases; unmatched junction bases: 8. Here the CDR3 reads CASSERTGTGTEAFF. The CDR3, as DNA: TGTGCCAGCAGTGAGCGGACAGGGACGGGGACTGAAGCTTTCTTT.

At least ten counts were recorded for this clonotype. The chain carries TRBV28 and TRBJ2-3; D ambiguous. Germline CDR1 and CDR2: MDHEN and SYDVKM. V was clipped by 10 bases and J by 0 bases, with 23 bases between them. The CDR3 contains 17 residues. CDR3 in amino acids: CATFGFIRTSSTDTQYF. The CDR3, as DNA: TGTGCCACCTTCGGCTTTATCCGAACGTCTAGCACAGATACGCAGTATTTT.

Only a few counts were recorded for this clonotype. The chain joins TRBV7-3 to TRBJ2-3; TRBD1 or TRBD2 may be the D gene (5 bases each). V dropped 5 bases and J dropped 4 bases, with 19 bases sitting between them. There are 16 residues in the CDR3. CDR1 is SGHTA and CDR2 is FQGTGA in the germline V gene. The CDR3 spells CASSPVIGASPDTQYF. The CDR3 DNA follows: TGTGCCAGCAGCCCGGTAATCGGGGCGAGCCCAGATACGCAGTATTTT.

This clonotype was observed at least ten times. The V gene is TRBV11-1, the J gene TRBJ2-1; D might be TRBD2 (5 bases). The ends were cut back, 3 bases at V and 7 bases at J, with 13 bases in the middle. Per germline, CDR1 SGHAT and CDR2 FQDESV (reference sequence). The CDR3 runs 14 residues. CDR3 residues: CASSLVPGGNEQFF. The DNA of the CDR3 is TGTGCCAGCAGCTTGGTCCCAGGAGGAAATGAGCAGTTCTTC.

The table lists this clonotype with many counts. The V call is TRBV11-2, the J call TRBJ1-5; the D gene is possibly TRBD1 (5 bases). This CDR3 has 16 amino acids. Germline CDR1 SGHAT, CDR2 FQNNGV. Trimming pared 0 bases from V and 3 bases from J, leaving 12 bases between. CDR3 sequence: CASSLEHGDPNQPQHF. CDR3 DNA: TGTGCCAGCAGCTTAGAGCACGGGGACCCCAATCAGCCCCAGCATTTT.

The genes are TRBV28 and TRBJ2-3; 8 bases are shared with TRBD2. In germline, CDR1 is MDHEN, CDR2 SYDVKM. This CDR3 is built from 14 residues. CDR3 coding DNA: TGTGCTGGCGCGGCGGGAGGTAGGACAGATACGCAGTATTTT. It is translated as CAGAAGGRTDTQYF.

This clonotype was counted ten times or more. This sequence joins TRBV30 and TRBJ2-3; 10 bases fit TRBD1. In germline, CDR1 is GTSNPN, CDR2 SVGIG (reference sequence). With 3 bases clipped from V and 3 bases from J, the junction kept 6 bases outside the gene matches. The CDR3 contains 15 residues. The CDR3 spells CAWRRTGGWTDTQYF. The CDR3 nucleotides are TGTGCCTGGAGAAGGACAGGGGGGTGGACAGATACGCAGTATTTT.

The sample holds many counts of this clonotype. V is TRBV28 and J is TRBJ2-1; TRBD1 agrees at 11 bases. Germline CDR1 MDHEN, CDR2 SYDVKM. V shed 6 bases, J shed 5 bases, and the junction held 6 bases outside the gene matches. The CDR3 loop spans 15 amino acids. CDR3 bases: TGTGCCAGCAGCTTAGGACAGGGGGCAAACAATGAGCAGTTCTTC. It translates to CASSLGQGANNEQFF.

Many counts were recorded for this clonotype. The chain's CDR3 is CASSSSGLAGVIYNEQFF. The CDR3 DNA follows: TGTGCCAGCAGTTCCTCGGGACTAGCGGGAGTGATCTACAATGAGCAGTTCTTC. The gene calls are TRBV6-6 and TRBJ2-1, with 14 bases that match TRBD2. The CDR3 has 18 residues. Trimming removed 4 bases from V and 3 bases from J; junction bases left unmatched: 8. Germline CDR1 reads MNHNY; CDR2 reads SVGAGI (reference sequence).

The CDR3: CASNHIAGQETQYF. The CDR3, as DNA: TGTGCCAGCAACCACATAGCGGGTCAAGAGACCCAGTACTTC. The chain uses TRBV27 and TRBJ2-5; TRBD2 matches 7 bases. CDR3 size: 14 residues. Trimming at V came to 7 bases and at J to 2 bases, leaving 7 bases not matched to a gene. Germline V gene data show CDR1 as MNHEY and CDR2 as SMNVEV (reference sequence).

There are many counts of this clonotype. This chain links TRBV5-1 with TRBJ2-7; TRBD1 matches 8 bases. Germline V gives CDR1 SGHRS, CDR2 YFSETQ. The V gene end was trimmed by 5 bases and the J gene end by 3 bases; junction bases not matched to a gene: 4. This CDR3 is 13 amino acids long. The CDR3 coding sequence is TGCGCCAGCAGATCTACAGGGGGCTACGAGCAGTACTTC. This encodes CASRSTGGYEQYF. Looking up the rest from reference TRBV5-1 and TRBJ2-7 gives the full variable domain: KAGVTQTPRYLIKTRGQQVTLSCSPISGHRSVSWYQQTPGQGLQFLFEYFSETQRNKGNFPGRFSGRQFSNSRSEMNVSTLELGDSALYLCASRSTGGYEQYFGPGTRLTVT.

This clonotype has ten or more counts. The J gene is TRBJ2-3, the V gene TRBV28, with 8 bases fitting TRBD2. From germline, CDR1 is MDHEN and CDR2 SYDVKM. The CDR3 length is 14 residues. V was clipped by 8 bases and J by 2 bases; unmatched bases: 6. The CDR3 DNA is TGTGCCAGCGGCGTAGCGGGACTCACAGATACGCAGTATTTT. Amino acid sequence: CASGVAGLTDTQYF.

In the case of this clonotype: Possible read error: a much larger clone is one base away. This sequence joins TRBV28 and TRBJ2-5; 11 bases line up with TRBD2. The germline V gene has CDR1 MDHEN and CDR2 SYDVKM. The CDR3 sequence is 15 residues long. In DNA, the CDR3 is TGTACCAGCAGTTTAATAGCGGGAGGGGTAGAGACCCAGTACTTC. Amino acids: CTSSLIAGGVETQYF.

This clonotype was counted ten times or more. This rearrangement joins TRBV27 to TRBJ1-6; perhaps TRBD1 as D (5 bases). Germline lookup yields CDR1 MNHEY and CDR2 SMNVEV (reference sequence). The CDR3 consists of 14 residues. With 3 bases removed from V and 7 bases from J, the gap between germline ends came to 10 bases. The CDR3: CASSFSGRNSPLHF. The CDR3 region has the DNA TGTGCCAGCAGTTTTTCAGGGAGGAATTCACCCCTCCACTTT.

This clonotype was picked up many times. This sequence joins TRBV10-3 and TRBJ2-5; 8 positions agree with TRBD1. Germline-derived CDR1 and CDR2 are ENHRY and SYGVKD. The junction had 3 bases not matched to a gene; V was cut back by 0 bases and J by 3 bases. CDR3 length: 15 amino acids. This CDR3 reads CAISESETGEETQYF. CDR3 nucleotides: TGTGCCATCAGTGAGTCGGAGACAGGGGAAGAGACCCAGTACTTC.

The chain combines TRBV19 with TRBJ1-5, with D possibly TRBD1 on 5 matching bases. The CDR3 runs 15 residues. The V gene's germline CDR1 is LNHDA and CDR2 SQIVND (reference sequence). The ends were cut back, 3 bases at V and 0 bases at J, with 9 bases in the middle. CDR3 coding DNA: TGTGCCAGTAGTATGTCGGACACTAGCAATCAGCCCCAGCATTTT. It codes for CASSMSDTSNQPQHF.

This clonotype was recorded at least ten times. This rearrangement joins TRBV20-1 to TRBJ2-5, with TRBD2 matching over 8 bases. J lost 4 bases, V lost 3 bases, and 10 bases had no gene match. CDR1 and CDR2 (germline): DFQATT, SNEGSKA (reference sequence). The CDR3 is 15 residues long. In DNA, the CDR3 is TGCAGTGCTAGTTTCACCCACCGGGGGGGAGAGACCCAGTACTTC. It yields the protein CSASFTHRGGETQYF.

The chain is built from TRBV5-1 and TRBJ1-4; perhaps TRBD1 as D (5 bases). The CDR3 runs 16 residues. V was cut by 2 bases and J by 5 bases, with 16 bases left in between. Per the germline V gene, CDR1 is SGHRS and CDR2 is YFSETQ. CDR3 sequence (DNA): TGCGCCAGCAGCTTCTCTCCCCAGGGAACAAATGAAAAACTGTTTTTT. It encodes CASSFSPQGTNEKLFF.

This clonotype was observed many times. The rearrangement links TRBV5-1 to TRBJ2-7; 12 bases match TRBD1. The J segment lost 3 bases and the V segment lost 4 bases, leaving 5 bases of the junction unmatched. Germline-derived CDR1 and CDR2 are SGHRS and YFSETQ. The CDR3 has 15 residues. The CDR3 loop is CASSDGTGGYYEQYF. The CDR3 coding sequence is TGCGCCAGCAGCGACGGGACAGGGGGCTACTACGAGCAGTACTTC.

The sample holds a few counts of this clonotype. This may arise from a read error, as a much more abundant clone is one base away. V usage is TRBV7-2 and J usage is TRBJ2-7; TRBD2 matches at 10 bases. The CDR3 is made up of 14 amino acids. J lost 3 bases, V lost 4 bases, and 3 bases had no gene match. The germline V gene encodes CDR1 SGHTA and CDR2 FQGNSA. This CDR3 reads CASSSLAGFYEQYF. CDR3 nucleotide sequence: TGTGCCAGCAGCTCACTAGCGGGGTTCTACGAGCAGTACTTC.

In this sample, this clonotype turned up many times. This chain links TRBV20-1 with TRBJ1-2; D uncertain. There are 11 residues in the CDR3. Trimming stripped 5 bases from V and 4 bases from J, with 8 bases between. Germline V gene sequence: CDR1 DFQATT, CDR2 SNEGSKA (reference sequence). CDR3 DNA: TGCAGTGCTCAAGGCCCCTATGGCTACACCTTC. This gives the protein CSAQGPYGYTF.

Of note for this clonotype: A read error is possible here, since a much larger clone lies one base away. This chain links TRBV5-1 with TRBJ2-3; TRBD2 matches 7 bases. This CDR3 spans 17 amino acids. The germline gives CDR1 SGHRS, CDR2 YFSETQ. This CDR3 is CASSLSRASGDTDTQDF. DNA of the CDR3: TGCGCCAGCAGCTTATCCAGGGCTAGCGGAGACACAGATACGCAGGATTTT.

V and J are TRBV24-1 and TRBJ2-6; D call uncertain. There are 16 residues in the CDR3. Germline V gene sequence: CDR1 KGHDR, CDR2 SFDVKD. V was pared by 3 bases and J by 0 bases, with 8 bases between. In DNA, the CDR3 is TGTGCCACCAGTGATGCTCCTAGCTCTGGGGCCAACGTCCTGACTTTC. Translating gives CATSDAPSSGANVLTF.

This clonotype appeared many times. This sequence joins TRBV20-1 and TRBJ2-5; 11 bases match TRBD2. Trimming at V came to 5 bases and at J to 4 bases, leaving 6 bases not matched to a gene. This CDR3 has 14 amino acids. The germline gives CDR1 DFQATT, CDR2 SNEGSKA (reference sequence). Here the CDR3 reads CSASGTSGGETQYF. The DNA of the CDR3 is TGCAGTGCTTCCGGGACTAGCGGCGGAGAGACCCAGTACTTC.

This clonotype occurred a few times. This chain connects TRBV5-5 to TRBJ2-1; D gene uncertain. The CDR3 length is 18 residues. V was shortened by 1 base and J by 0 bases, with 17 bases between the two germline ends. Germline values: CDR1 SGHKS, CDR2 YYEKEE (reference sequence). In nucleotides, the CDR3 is TGTGCCAGCAGCTTGTTCCGCGAGAGGCCGAGCTCCTACAATGAGCAGTTCTTC. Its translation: CASSLFRERPSSYNEQFF.

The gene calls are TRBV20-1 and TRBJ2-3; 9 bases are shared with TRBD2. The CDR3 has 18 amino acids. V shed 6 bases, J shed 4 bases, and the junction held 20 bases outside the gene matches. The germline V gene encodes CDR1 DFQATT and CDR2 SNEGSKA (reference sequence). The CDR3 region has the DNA TGCAGTGCGGGTAGGGGAGGTTGGCGGGAGGGCCGTGCAGATACGCAGTATTTT. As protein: CSAGRGGWREGRADTQYF.

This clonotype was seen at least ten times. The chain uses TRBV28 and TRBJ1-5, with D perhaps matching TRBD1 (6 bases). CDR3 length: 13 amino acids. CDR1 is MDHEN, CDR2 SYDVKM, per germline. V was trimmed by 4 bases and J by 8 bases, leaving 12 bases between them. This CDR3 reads CASSSDGGEPQHF. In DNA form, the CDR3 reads TGTGCCAGCAGTTCAGACGGGGGCGAGCCCCAGCATTTT.

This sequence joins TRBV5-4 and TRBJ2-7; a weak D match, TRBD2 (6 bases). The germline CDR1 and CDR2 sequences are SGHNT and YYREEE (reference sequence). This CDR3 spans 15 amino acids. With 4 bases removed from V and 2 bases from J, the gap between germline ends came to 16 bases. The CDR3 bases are TGTGCCAGCAGCCGCGTAACGGGAGTTCCCTACGAGCAGTACTTC. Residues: CASSRVTGVPYEQYF.

As DNA, the CDR3 is TGTGCCAGCTCACCGGTGGCGGGAGATTTTTACGAGCAGTACTTC. Amino acids: CASSPVAGDFYEQYF. J is TRBJ2-7 and V is TRBV18; 7 bases fit TRBD2. This CDR3 region has 15 residues. CDR1 KGHSH and CDR2 LQKENI come from the germline V gene. After removal of 3 bases from V and 4 bases from J, the junction contained 9 bases not matched to a gene. Drawing the rest from reference TRBV18 and TRBJ2-7, the complete variable domain is NAGVMQNPRHLVRRRGQEARLRCSPMKGHSHVYWYRQLPEEGLKFMVYLQKENIIDESGMPKERFSAEFPKEGPSILRIQQVVRGDSAAYFCASSPVAGDFYEQYFGPGTRLTVT.